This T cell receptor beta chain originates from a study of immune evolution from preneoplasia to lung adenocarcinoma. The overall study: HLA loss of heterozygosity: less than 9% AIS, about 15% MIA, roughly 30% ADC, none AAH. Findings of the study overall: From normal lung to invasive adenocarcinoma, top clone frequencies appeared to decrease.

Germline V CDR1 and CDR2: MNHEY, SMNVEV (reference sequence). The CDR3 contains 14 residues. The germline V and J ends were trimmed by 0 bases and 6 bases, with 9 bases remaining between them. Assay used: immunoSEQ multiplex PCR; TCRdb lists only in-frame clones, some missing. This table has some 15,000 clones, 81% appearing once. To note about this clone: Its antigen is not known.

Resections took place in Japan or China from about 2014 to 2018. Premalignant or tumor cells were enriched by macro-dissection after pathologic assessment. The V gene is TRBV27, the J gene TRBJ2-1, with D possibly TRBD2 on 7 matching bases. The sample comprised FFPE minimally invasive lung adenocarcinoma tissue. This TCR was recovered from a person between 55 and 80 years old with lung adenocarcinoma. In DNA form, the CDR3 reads TGTGCCAGCAGTTTATCGGGGGGGCGCAATGAGCAGTTCTTC. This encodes CASSLSGGRNEQFF.